This T cell receptor (beta chain) was recovered during a study of blood T cell repertoires in COVID-19 (dated by TCRdb to the early 2020s). With respect to the entire study: Collaborator samples came from the United States, Italy and Spain and covered acute and convalescent phases of COVID-19. The material from the prospective study consisted of cDNA or gDNA derived from T cells, B-cell-depleted T cells, or PBMCs. Subjects who had been exposed to COVID-19, were actively infected with it, or had recovered from it provided the deeply sampled blood TCRbeta repertoires that made up the dataset. The repertoires were made available in a free public database intended to serve as a resource for research on the immune response to SARS-CoV-2. The samples were drawn from the first 160 participants of the ongoing ImmuneRACE study and from 1,200 or so subjects provided by 6 global collaborators. Sample metadata almost always included a de-identified subject ID, COVID-19 status, age in years and sex. HLA class I and class II types, where available, came from metadata supplied by the sample provider rather than from assay-based typing.

In Seattle, one collaborating source enrolled patients while the infection was active and tracked those patients longitudinally over the course of disease. The collaborating institutions used their own protocols to collect whole blood in K2EDTA tubes. Collaborator samples were shipped for TCRbeta analysis as frozen whole blood, isolated PBMCs, or DNA extracted from either sample type. Regarding this clone: Its antigen is currently not known. Base quality data are lacking; no much larger clone is found one base away.

The immunoSEQ Assay, a bias-controlled multiplex PCR, was used to amplify TCRbeta CDR3 regions from genomic DNA. In the paper's pipeline: The number of nucleated cells in each sample was estimated from the amplification of reference gene primers within the assay. To quantify the absolute abundance of each unique TCRbeta CDR3 rearrangement, sequence reads were collapsed and filtered. Productive Simpson clonality was computed per sample as the square root of Simpson's diversity index over productive rearrangements. This immuneACCESS table, as held by TCRdb, lists in-frame sequences with V and J called but not all clones. Of the missing ones, under half trace to an unresolved V gene in checked studies; the others have no known cause. The V and J calls and clone size are taken from that table; D and trimming were inferred from the DNA. This sample holds about 36,000 clones; approximately 80% were observed only once. The ten largest clones add up to roughly 1.7% of the sample.

General study outcomes and caveats: The quantity of clinical and demographic metadata differed by source and by participant and was supplied without curation.

CDR1 is given as LNHDA and CDR2 as SQIVND, both from the germline V gene (reference sequence). V is clipped by 8 bases and J by 5 bases, and the sequence between their germline boundaries is 21 bases long. The CDR3 runs 15 residues from the cysteine to the phenylalanine. Just the 45-base CDR3 DNA is kept, in frame starting at base 1. Specimen: peripheral blood. The chain uses TRBV19 and TRBJ2-5; possibly the D gene is TRBD2, per 6 matching bases. The receptor was derived from a man aged 60-69 years with COVID-19, enrolled during active disease. For the CDR3, the sequence is CASGTQRGGRETQYF. The DNA sequence is TGTGCCAGTGGTACCCAAAGGGGAGGAAGGGAGACCCAGTACTTC.